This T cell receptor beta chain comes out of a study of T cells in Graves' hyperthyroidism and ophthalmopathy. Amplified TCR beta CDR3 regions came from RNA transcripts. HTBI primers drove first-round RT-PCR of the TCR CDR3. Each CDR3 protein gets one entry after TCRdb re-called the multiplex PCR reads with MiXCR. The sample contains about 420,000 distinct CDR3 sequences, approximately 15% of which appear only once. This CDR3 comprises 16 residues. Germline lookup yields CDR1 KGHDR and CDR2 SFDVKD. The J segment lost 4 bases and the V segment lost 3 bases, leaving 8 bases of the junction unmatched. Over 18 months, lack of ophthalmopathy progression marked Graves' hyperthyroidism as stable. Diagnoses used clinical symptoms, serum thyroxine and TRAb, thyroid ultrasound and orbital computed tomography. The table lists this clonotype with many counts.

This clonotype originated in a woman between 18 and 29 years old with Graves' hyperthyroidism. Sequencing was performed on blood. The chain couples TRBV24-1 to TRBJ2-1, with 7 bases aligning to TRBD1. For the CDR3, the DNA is TGTGCCACCAGTGATCGAGAGCTACAGGGGTACAATGAGCAGTTCTTC. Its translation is CATSDRELQGYNEQFF.